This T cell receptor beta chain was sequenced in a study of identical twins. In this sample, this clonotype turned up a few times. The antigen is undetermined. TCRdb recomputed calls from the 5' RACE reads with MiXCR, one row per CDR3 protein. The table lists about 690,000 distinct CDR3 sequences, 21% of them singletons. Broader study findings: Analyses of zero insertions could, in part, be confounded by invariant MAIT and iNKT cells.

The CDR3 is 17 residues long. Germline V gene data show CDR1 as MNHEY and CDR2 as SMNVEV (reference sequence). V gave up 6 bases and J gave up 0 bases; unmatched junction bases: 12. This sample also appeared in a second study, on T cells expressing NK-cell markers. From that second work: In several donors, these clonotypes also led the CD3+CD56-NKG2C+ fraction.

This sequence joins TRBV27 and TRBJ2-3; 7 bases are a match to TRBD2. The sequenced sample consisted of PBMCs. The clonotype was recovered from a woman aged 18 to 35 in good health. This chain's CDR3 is CASRRGRGGSSTDTQYF. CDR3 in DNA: TGTGCCAGCAGGAGGGGACGCGGGGGTTCTAGCACAGATACGCAGTATTTT.